This T cell receptor (beta chain) originates from a study of shared clonotypes between healthy human individuals. From germline, CDR1 is SGDLS and CDR2 YYNGEE. The germline V and J ends were trimmed by 5 bases and 6 bases, with 14 bases remaining between them. The CDR3 runs 13 residues. As regards this clone: Its cognate antigen is unknown.

Deep-level settings were used for running the assay. Clones were sequenced by immunoSEQ multiplex PCR, and TCRdb holds only the in-frame ones, with some missing. The sample lists some 2.1 million clones; just under 95% were seen once. Naive CD8 isolation took CD45RO-negative cells positively selected for CCR7 and excluded terminally differentiated effector memory CD45RA+ cells. Study-level results: Researchers sampled blood only, noting tissue repertoires likely differ. At large depth, rarefaction still showed sorted-subset sequencing to be incomplete. Non-shared clonotypes had lower generation probabilities than clonotypes shared by all four sorted-subset donors.

The genes are TRBV9 and TRBJ1-1; D might be TRBD1 (6 bases). This TCR was sampled from a young man in good health. Some clones in this sample may be carry-over from other donors' samples. The specimen was naive CD8+ T cells from PBMCs. CDR3 sequence (DNA): TGTGCCAGCAGACGAGCTGACAGGCCTGAAGCTTTCTTT. It yields the protein CASRRADRPEAFF. Full variable domain (outside the CDR3, taken from reference TRBV9 and TRBJ1-1): DSGVTQTPKHLITATGQRVTLRCSPRSGDLSVYWYQQSLDQGLQFLIQYYNGEERAKGNILERFSAQQFPDLHSELNLSSLELGDSALYFCASRRADRPEAFFGQGTRLTVV.